This TCR beta chain is from a study of technical replicates of blood from a few donors. V dropped 4 bases and J dropped 0 bases, with 17 bases sitting between them. Per the germline V gene, CDR1 is SGHNT and CDR2 is YYREEE (reference sequence). There are 17 residues in the CDR3. TCRdb keeps only in-frame clones here, not all; method: immunoSEQ multiplex PCR. This sample has around 90,000 clones, with approximately 94% found just once. The receptor's source is a human donor in good health. The sample was T cells isolated from PBMCs. This chain links TRBV5-4 with TRBJ2-1, with D perhaps matching TRBD2 (6 bases). CDR3: CASSGTLAASSYNEQFF. The CDR3 bases are TGTGCCAGCAGCGGGACCTTAGCGGCTAGCTCCTACAATGAGCAGTTCTTC.